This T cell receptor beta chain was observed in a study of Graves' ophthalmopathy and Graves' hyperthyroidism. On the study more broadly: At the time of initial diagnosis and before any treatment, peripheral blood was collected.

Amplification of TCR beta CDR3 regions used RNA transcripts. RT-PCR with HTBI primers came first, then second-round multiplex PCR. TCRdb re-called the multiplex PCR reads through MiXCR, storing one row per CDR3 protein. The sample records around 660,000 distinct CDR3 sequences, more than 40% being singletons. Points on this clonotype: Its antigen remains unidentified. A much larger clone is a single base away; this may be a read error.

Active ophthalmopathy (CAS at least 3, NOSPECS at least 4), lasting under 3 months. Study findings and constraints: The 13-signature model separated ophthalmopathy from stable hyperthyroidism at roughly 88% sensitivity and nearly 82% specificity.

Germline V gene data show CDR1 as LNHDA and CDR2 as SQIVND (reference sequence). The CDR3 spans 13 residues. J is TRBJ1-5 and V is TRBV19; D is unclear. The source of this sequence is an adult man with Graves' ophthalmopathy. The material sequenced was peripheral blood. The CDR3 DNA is TGTGCCAGTAGTATGGAACAGAATCAGCCCCGGCATTTT. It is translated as CASSMEQNQPRHF.